These 9 T cell receptor beta chains were all obtained from the same sample, sequenced in a study of cytomegalovirus exposure and HLA in healthy donors. Vbeta (60) and Jbeta (13) primers were used in the PCR. Assay: immunoSEQ multiplex PCR; the TCRdb copy retains only in-frame clones and omits some. The sample lists 150,000 to 200,000 clones, around 80% occurring once. The sample taken for sequencing was PBMCs. The receptors stem from a woman between 25 and 40 years old in good health and CMV-seronegative.

A word on this clone: One end of the junction varies from germline; a read error may be responsible. The V call is TRBV5-1, the J call TRBJ2-6, with a weak D call TRBD1 (5 bases). Germline V gene lookup returns CDR1 SGHRS and CDR2 YFSETQ. The CDR3 runs 15 residues. This CDR3 reads CASSLVVPGANGLTF. In DNA form, the CDR3 reads TGCGCCAGCAGCTTGGTGGTTCCTGGGGCCAACGGCCTGACTTTC.

This chain joins TRBV7-3 and TRBJ2-5; 10 positions match TRBD1. The germline V gene has CDR1 SGHTA and CDR2 FQGTGA. The CDR3 runs to 15 residues. The V and J ends lost 1 base and 5 bases, in that order; junction bases with no gene match: 4. The CDR3 DNA is TGTGCCAGCAGCTTAAGTCCGGGACAGGGGGAGACCCAGTACTTC. It encodes CASSLSPGQGETQYF.

Points on this clone: Mismatch with germline at one junction end may stem from a read error. J is TRBJ1-2 and V is TRBV7-9, with a weak D call TRBD1 (6 bases). Germline V CDR1 and CDR2: SEHNR, FQNEAQ (reference sequence). The CDR3 has 13 amino acids. CDR3 region: CSSSQNRVYGYTF. The DNA for the CDR3 is TGTTCCAGCAGCCAGAACAGGGTCTATGGCTACACCTTC.

In DNA, the CDR3 is TGTGCCACCGCGCCCGGGACAGGGTTCTACGAGCAGTACTTC. Its protein product is CATAPGTGFYEQYF. The chain joins TRBV27 to TRBJ2-7, with 9 nucleotides matching TRBD1. Germline-derived CDR1 and CDR2 are MNHEY and SMNVEV (reference sequence). The CDR3 extends over 14 amino acids. V shed 10 bases and J 3 bases; nucleotides not matched to a gene: 10.

V usage is TRBV2 and J usage is TRBJ2-5; 8 bases match TRBD2. The CDR3 contains 17 residues. CDR1 SNHLY and CDR2 FYNNEI come from the germline V gene. Trimming at V came to 7 bases and at J to 3 bases, leaving 16 bases not matched to a gene. This chain's CDR3 is CASTLGGVAGRKETQYF. The CDR3 nucleotides read TGTGCCAGCACCCTAGGGGGGGTAGCGGGGAGAAAAGAGACCCAGTACTTC.

To note about this clone: At one boundary the junction diverges from the germline segment, which might be a read error. V gene TRBV7-7 combines with J gene TRBJ2-2; 7 nucleotides align to TRBD1. Germline V gene lookup returns CDR1 SSHAT and CDR2 FNYEAQ (reference sequence). There are 13 residues in the CDR3. CDR3 residues: CASSVDRAGELFF. CDR3 bases: TGTGCTAGCAGCGTTGACAGGGCCGGGGAGCTGTTTTTT. The whole variable domain, remainder taken from reference TRBV7-7 and TRBJ2-2, is GAGVSQSPRYKVTKRGQDVTLRCDPISSHATLYWYQQALGQGPEFLTYFNYEAQPDKSGLPSDRFSAERPEGSISTLTIQRTEQRDSAMYRCASSVDRAGELFFGEGSRLTVL.

The chain recombines TRBV20-1 with TRBJ1-6, with D unclear. CDR3 size: 11 residues. V shed 0 bases and J shed 14 bases, with 8 bases lying between them. Germline CDR1 is DFQATT and CDR2 is SNEGSKA (reference sequence). CDR3 nucleotide sequence: TGCAGTGCTAGAGACCCACGAGCCCTCCACTTT. Encoded protein: CSARDPRALHF.

The V gene is TRBV7-8, the J gene TRBJ2-7, with 10 positions matching TRBD1. Germline CDR1 reads SGHVS; CDR2 reads FQNEAQ. The CDR3 is 14 amino acids. V trimming: 5 bases; J trimming: 2 bases; junction bases outside the gene matches: 3. CDR3 sequence reads: CASSGGTGAYEQYF. As DNA, the CDR3 is TGTGCCAGCAGCGGGGGGACAGGGGCCTACGAGCAGTACTTC.

This chain joins TRBV11-2 and TRBJ1-1, with 12 bases identical to TRBD1. With V trimmed by 3 bases and J by 4 bases, 9 bases remained unmatched. The CDR3 is 17 amino acids. CDR1 is SGHAT, CDR2 FQNNGV, per germline. The CDR3 reads CASSFRDRGLFATEAFF. The CDR3 DNA reads TGTGCCAGCAGCTTCCGGGACAGGGGGCTTTTTGCCACTGAAGCTTTCTTT. Full variable domain (rest looked up from reference TRBV11-2 and TRBJ1-1): EAGVAQSPRYKIIEKRQSVAFWCNPISGHATLYWYQQILGQGPKLLIQFQNNGVVDDSQLPKDRFSAERLKGVDSTLKIQPAKLEDSAVYLCASSFRDRGLFATEAFFGQGTRLTVV.